Listed below are T cell receptor beta chains from one sample, sequenced in a study of blood T cells in healthy people across ages. Each CDR3 protein is one row after TCRdb ran MiXCR on the 5' RACE reads. Of approximately 780,000 distinct CDR3 sequences listed, around a quarter are singletons. Separately, the same data were catalogued under a study of T cells of mothers and their children.

Sequencing was performed on blood. The receptors shown here come from a boy aged 5-17 years in good health. The CDR3 runs from the conserved cysteine through the conserved F or W. D genes are given only for firm matches. Some rows have no size entry. The others give once, few or many, or a class for an expanded clone.

D	J	V	size	CDR3	DNA
-	TRBJ1-5	TRBV10-3	once	CGISIGGNQPQHF	TGTGGCATCAGTATTGGGGGCAATCAGCCCCAGCATTTT
-	TRBJ2-5	TRBV9	few	CASSVSSGETQYF	TGTGCCAGCAGCGTGAGTAGCGGAGAGACCCAGTACTTC
-	TRBJ1-2	TRBV20-1	-	CSARGEQNYGYTF	TGCAGTGCTAGAGGGGAGCAGAATTATGGCTACACCTTC
TRBD1	TRBJ2-2	TRBV5-1	many	CASSAGQGNTGELFF	TGTGCCAGCAGCGCTGGACAGGGGAACACCGGGGAGCTGTTTTTT
-	TRBJ2-6	TRBV28	many	CASSQQAKWTFSGANVLTF	TGTGCCAGCAGCCAACAAGCTAAGTGGACGTTTTCTGGGGCCAACGTCCTGACTTTC
-	TRBJ2-5	TRBV6-4	-	CASQAGRTQETQYF	TGTGCCAGCCAGGCGGGACGGACCCAAGAGACCCAGTACTTC
-	TRBJ1-5	TRBV12-3/TRBV12-4	few	CASSRDGPGAQHF	TGTGCCAGCAGTCGGGACGGCCCAGGGGCCCAGCATTTT
TRBD1	TRBJ2-7	TRBV27	few	CASSPTPTGWDEQYF	TGTGCCAGCAGCCCCACCCCGACAGGGTGGGACGAGCAGTACTTC
-	TRBJ2-7	TRBV7-2	-	CASSSGRGAYYEQYF	TGTGCCAGCAGCTCGGGGAGGGGGGCCTACTACGAGCAGTACTTC
TRBD1	TRBJ2-1	TRBV15	-	CATSRDLWTGWNEQFF	TGTGCCACCAGCAGAGATCTTTGGACAGGGTGGAATGAGCAGTTCTTC
-	TRBJ1-1	TRBV24-1	-	CATSDVNRQAADTEAFF	TGTGCCACCAGTGACGTAAACCGGCAGGCAGCCGACACTGAAGCTTTCTTT
-	TRBJ1-5	TRBV7-3	-	CASSLSGGINQPQHF	TGTGCCAGCAGCTTATCGGGGGGGATCAATCAGCCCCAGCATTTT
TRBD2	TRBJ2-1	TRBV28	few	CASSSPKGRGYNEQFF	TGTGCCAGCAGTTCCCCTAAGGGGCGGGGGTACAATGAGCAGTTCTTC
TRBD1	TRBJ2-5	TRBV20-1	-	CSASNPRQGTQETQYF	TGCAGTGCTAGTAACCCTAGACAGGGGACGCAAGAGACCCAGTACTTC
-	TRBJ1-4	TRBV7-9	-	CASSLTADGGEKLFF	TGTGCCAGCAGCTTAACGGCCGATGGGGGTGAAAAACTGTTTTTT
TRBD2	TRBJ2-7	TRBV19	few	CASKRTSGGYEQYF	TGTGCCAGTAAAAGAACTAGCGGGGGCTACGAGCAGTACTTC
-	TRBJ2-3	TRBV20-1	-	CSARDSARDRTDTQYF	TGCAGTGCTAGAGATTCGGCCCGGGACCGCACAGATACGCAGTATTTT
TRBD2	TRBJ2-7	TRBV5-4	-	CASSLGSPRASGLRYEQYF	TGTGCCAGCAGCTTGGGGTCCCCTCGGGCTAGCGGCCTTCGCTACGAGCAGTACTTC
-	TRBJ2-5	TRBV19	few	CASSMMRGGRETQYF	TGTGCCAGTAGTATGATGAGGGGGGGCCGTGAGACCCAGTACTTC
TRBD2	TRBJ2-3	TRBV20-1	few	CSATSGPSTDTQYF	TGCAGTGCGACTAGCGGACCTAGCACAGATACGCAGTATTTT